The rows below give T cell receptor beta chains drawn from one sample of a study of OX40 agonist ivuxolimab in advanced cancers. Data came from immunoSEQ multiplex PCR; TCRdb stores just in-frame clones and leaves some out. The sample includes about 58,000 clones, more than 85% of them seen just once. Sample: CD4+ or CD8+ T cells sorted from blood, taken in a trial of the OX40 agonist ivuxolimab. The receptors were gathered from an adult with an advanced solid tumor such as melanoma, head and neck, liver or kidney cancer. CDR3s include the opening cysteine and the closing phenylalanine or tryptophan. The order of the fields is CDR3 length, J gene, D gene, clone size, V gene, CDR3 DNA, CDR3 protein. The D gene is left open where the match is weak. Not every row has a clone size; where given, it reads once, few, many or a size class.

CDR3 length: 14
J gene: TRBJ2-1
D gene: NA
clone size: NA
V gene: TRBV18
CDR3 DNA: TGTGCCAGCTCACCACTGGGAAATGGGTATGAGCAGTTCTTC
CDR3 protein: CASSPLGNGYEQFF

CDR3 length: 17
J gene: TRBJ2-5
D gene: TRBD2
clone size: once
V gene: TRBV5-1
CDR3 DNA: TGCGCCAGCAGCTTGGTGGGGGGACTAGCGGTAGGAGAGACCCAGTACTTC
CDR3 protein: CASSLVGGLAVGETQYF

CDR3 length: 16
J gene: TRBJ2-5
D gene: TRBD2
clone size: NA
V gene: TRBV5-1
CDR3 DNA: TGCGCCAGCAGCCTAGCGACTAGCGGGAGGGAGGAGACCCAGTACTTC
CDR3 protein: CASSLATSGREETQYF

CDR3 length: 15
J gene: TRBJ2-5
D gene: TRBD1
clone size: NA
V gene: TRBV28
CDR3 DNA: TGTGCCAGCAGACGGGGACAGGGGGATCTCGAGACCCAGTACTTC
CDR3 protein: CASRRGQGDLETQYF

CDR3 length: 14
J gene: TRBJ2-3
D gene: NA
clone size: NA
V gene: TRBV11-2
CDR3 DNA: TGTGCCAGCTCGAGAGGGGGTGTAAAAGATACGCAGTATTTT
CDR3 protein: CASSRGGVKDTQYF

CDR3 length: 14
J gene: TRBJ2-7
D gene: NA
clone size: NA
V gene: TRBV30
CDR3 DNA: TGTGCCTGGACTCAGGGGCCCAGAGGGCACGAGCAGTACTTC
CDR3 protein: CAWTQGPRGHEQYF

CDR3 length: 15
J gene: TRBJ1-3
D gene: NA
clone size: NA
V gene: TRBV4-2
CDR3 DNA: TGTGCCAGCAGCTGGGAGGACAGCTCTGGAAACACCATATATTTT
CDR3 protein: CASSWEDSSGNTIYF

CDR3 length: 16
J gene: TRBJ2-7
D gene: NA
clone size: NA
V gene: TRBV15
CDR3 DNA: TGTGCCACCAGCAGAGGTGACGGGAGCAGCTCCTACGAGCAGTACTTC
CDR3 protein: CATSRGDGSSSYEQYF

CDR3 length: 14
J gene: TRBJ2-3
D gene: NA
clone size: NA
V gene: TRBV9
CDR3 DNA: TGTGCCAGCAGCATAAGGGGGGGAGGTGATACGCAGTATTTT
CDR3 protein: CASSIRGGGDTQYF

CDR3 length: 15
J gene: TRBJ2-1
D gene: NA
clone size: NA
V gene: TRBV25-1
CDR3 DNA: TGTGCCAGCAGTGGGGCTTGGGGTAGGGGCAATGAGCAGTTCTTC
CDR3 protein: CASSGAWGRGNEQFF

CDR3 length: 15
J gene: TRBJ2-3
D gene: NA
clone size: NA
V gene: TRBV6-6
CDR3 DNA: TGTGCCAGCAGTTACGCCCGGCTACTCACAGATACGCAGTATTTT
CDR3 protein: CASSYARLLTDTQYF

CDR3 length: 16
J gene: TRBJ1-3
D gene: TRBD1
clone size: NA
V gene: TRBV13
CDR3 DNA: TGTGCCAGCAGCTTAGACAGGGGTCTTGCTGGAAACACCATATATTTT
CDR3 protein: CASSLDRGLAGNTIYF

CDR3 length: 13
J gene: TRBJ2-5
D gene: TRBD1
clone size: NA
V gene: TRBV6-5
CDR3 DNA: TGTGCCAGCAGGGCGGGACAGGGGGCGACCCAGTACTTC
CDR3 protein: CASRAGQGATQYF

CDR3 length: 14
J gene: TRBJ2-2
D gene: TRBD1
clone size: NA
V gene: TRBV19
CDR3 DNA: TGTGCCAGTAGGGACAGGGCGGACACCGGGGAGCTGTTTTTT
CDR3 protein: CASRDRADTGELFF

CDR3 length: 16
J gene: TRBJ1-5
D gene: TRBD1
clone size: NA
V gene: TRBV28
CDR3 DNA: TGTGCCAGCAGTGGCCAAAAGACAGGGTCAGGTCAGCCCCAGCATTTT
CDR3 protein: CASSGQKTGSGQPQHF

CDR3 length: 14
J gene: TRBJ2-7
D gene: TRBD1
clone size: NA
V gene: TRBV14
CDR3 DNA: TGTGCCAGCAGCCAAGGTCGACAGGGCTACGAGCAGTACTTC
CDR3 protein: CASSQGRQGYEQYF

CDR3 length: 15
J gene: TRBJ2-2
D gene: TRBD1
clone size: NA
V gene: TRBV7-2
CDR3 DNA: TGTGCCAGCAGCTTACTTCAGGGGGCGCTCGGGGAGCTGTTTTTT
CDR3 protein: CASSLLQGALGELFF

CDR3 length: 16
J gene: TRBJ1-2
D gene: TRBD1
clone size: NA
V gene: TRBV28
CDR3 DNA: TGTGCCAGCAGTTCATCCGGGACAGGGGACAACTATGGCTACACCTTC
CDR3 protein: CASSSSGTGDNYGYTF

CDR3 length: 15
J gene: TRBJ1-2
D gene: NA
clone size: NA
V gene: TRBV11-2
CDR3 DNA: TGTGCCAGCAGCCACCCGGGGGGCCCTAACTATGGCTACACCTTC
CDR3 protein: CASSHPGGPNYGYTF

CDR3 length: 15
J gene: TRBJ2-1
D gene: TRBD1
clone size: NA
V gene: TRBV19
CDR3 DNA: TGTGCCAGTAGGCCAAACAGGGGCAGGATGAATGAGCAGTTCTTC
CDR3 protein: CASRPNRGRMNEQFF

CDR3 length: 13
J gene: TRBJ2-4
D gene: NA
clone size: once
V gene: TRBV5-4
CDR3 DNA: TGTGCCAGCAGCTTGGCGGGAGCGGGCATTCAGTACTTC
CDR3 protein: CASSLAGAGIQYF

CDR3 length: 14
J gene: TRBJ2-3
D gene: NA
clone size: NA
V gene: TRBV12-2
CDR3 DNA: TGTGCAAGTCGTGGTAATTTCAGCACAGATACGCAGTATTTT
CDR3 protein: CASRGNFSTDTQYF

CDR3 length: 13
J gene: TRBJ2-1
D gene: NA
clone size: NA
V gene: TRBV5-6
CDR3 DNA: TGTGCCAGCAGCTCACTTGGGTCGTCCGGGGGGTTCTTC
CDR3 protein: CASSSLGSSGGFF

CDR3 length: 15
J gene: TRBJ2-7
D gene: TRBD2
clone size: NA
V gene: TRBV5-1
CDR3 DNA: TGCGCCAGCAGCTCGATGGGGGGGTCATCCTACGAGCAGTACTTC
CDR3 protein: CASSSMGGSSYEQYF

CDR3 length: 17
J gene: TRBJ2-3
D gene: NA
clone size: few
V gene: TRBV18
CDR3 DNA: TGTGCCAGCTCACCCAGGGCTATGGGGACACACACAGATACGCAGTATTTT
CDR3 protein: CASSPRAMGTHTDTQYF

CDR3 length: 14
J gene: TRBJ1-3
D gene: NA
clone size: NA
V gene: TRBV14
CDR3 DNA: TGTGCCAGCAGCCAAGCCATACTAGGAAACACCATATATTTT
CDR3 protein: CASSQAILGNTIYF

CDR3 length: 12
J gene: TRBJ1-5
D gene: NA
clone size: NA
V gene: TRBV5-6
CDR3 DNA: TGTGCCAGCAGCTTGTTTGGTCAGCCCCAGCATTTT
CDR3 protein: CASSLFGQPQHF

CDR3 length: 15
J gene: TRBJ2-7
D gene: TRBD1
clone size: NA
V gene: TRBV7-2
CDR3 DNA: TGTGCCAGCAGCTTAGCCAGGGGGCTAGTCGGCGAGCAGTACTTC
CDR3 protein: CASSLARGLVGEQYF

CDR3 length: 16
J gene: TRBJ2-7
D gene: NA
clone size: NA
V gene: TRBV5-4
CDR3 DNA: TGTGCCAGCGCCACGGGTGGGGTAGGGGCTTCCTACGAGCAGTACTTC
CDR3 protein: CASATGGVGASYEQYF

CDR3 length: 17
J gene: TRBJ1-2
D gene: NA
clone size: NA
V gene: TRBV18
CDR3 DNA: TGTGCCAGCTCACTAAACTCCGGACAGTCAGCTAACTATGGCTACACCTTC
CDR3 protein: CASSLNSGQSANYGYTF

CDR3 length: 15
J gene: TRBJ2-7
D gene: TRBD1
clone size: NA
V gene: TRBV7-3
CDR3 DNA: TGTGCCAGCAGCCCCGCAGGGGGCCATCTCTACGAGCAGTACTTC
CDR3 protein: CASSPAGGHLYEQYF

CDR3 length: 14
J gene: TRBJ2-5
D gene: NA
clone size: few
V gene: TRBV9
CDR3 DNA: TGTGCCAGCAGCGTTACGGGAGCTGCGGAGACCCAGTACTTC
CDR3 protein: CASSVTGAAETQYF

CDR3 length: 17
J gene: TRBJ2-1
D gene: TRBD2
clone size: NA
V gene: TRBV30
CDR3 DNA: TGTGCCTGGAGGGGACTAGCGGGAGCAGGGTCCTACAATGAGCAGTTCTTC
CDR3 protein: CAWRGLAGAGSYNEQFF